The sequence of this T cell receptor beta chain was determined in a study of cytomegalovirus exposure and HLA in healthy donors. The donors were in the roughly 110-subject validation cohort; that cohort was separate from the approximately 700-subject first cohort. Germline CDR1 SGHTA, CDR2 FQGNSA. Trimming took 8 bases from V and 4 from J; bases not matched to a gene: 8. The CDR3 runs to 14 residues. The repertoire was sequenced with immunoSEQ multiplex PCR; TCRdb's copy has only in-frame clones and lacks some. This sample has some 310,000 clones; over 75% occur once, and the top ten carry around 0.96%.

The rearrangement joins TRBV7-2 to TRBJ1-3; 7 bases fit TRBD1. What was sequenced was PBMCs. The source of this sequence is a man younger than 45 in good health and CMV-seronegative. Here the CDR3 reads CASATEGAGNTIYF. The CDR3, as DNA: TGTGCCAGCGCGACGGAGGGGGCCGGAAACACCATATATTTT.